This TCR beta chain was captured by sequencing in a study of shared clonotypes between healthy human individuals. Study as a whole: Each donor's CD4 naive and CD4 memory cells filled three plates apiece, CD8 naive two, and CD8 memory one.

Germline trimming cut 3 bases from V and 0 bases from J; bases unmatched to any gene: 3. The germline CDR1 and CDR2 sequences are MDHEN and SYDVKM. The CDR3 runs to 16 residues. Clones were read by immunoSEQ multiplex PCR, and TCRdb kept only the in-frame ones, dropping some. The data show 2,100,000 or so clones, approximately 95% seen once. The source of this sequence is a man younger than 30 in good health. Specimen: naive CD4+ T cells sorted from blood. Regarding subset: CD45RA+ positively selected. The V call is TRBV28, the J call TRBJ1-3; 9 bases are shared with TRBD1. This CDR3 is CASSFLTGGSGNTIYF. CDR3 in DNA: TGTGCCAGCAGTTTTCTGACAGGGGGCTCTGGAAACACCATATATTTT.